This passage covers 24 T cell receptor beta chains from one sample sequenced in a study of T cell responses to AZD1222 COVID-19 vaccine. The repertoire was sequenced with immunoSEQ multiplex PCR; TCRdb's copy has only in-frame clones and lacks some. The sample lists some 110,000 clones, 80% to 85% occurring once. Sequences were derived from peripheral blood, sampled on day 0 of AZD1222 vaccination. Receptor source: an adult in good health.

This clone occurred a few times. The rearrangement joins TRBV7-6 to TRBJ2-3, with a tentative D call TRBD2 (6 bases). CDR1 and CDR2 from the germline V gene are SGHVS and FNYEAQ. V dropped 1 base and J dropped 1 base, with 9 bases sitting between them. CDR3 length: 15 amino acids. This CDR3 is CASSLGGVGTDTQYF. The CDR3, as DNA: TGTGCCAGCAGCTTAGGGGGGGTTGGCACAGATACGCAGTATTTT.

The rearrangement links TRBV6-6 to TRBJ1-1, with no clear D. Germline V lookup: CDR1 MNHNY, CDR2 SVGAGI (reference sequence). The CDR3 runs to 14 residues. V lost 4 bases and J lost 0, with 9 bases in between. CDR3 coding DNA: TGTGCCAGCAGTTCCCCTTCCGTGAACACTGAAGCTTTCTTT. Its translation: CASSSPSVNTEAFF.

As concerns this clone: Other DNA sequences in the same sample also yield this CDR3. This chain links TRBV12-3 or TRBV12-4 with TRBJ2-1; unclear D gene. The V and J ends lost 3 bases and 4 bases respectively, with 1 base between them. The CDR3 length is 11 residues. The CDR3 is CASSFYNEQFF. The CDR3 region has the DNA TGTGCCAGCAGTTTTTACAATGAGCAGTTCTTC.

The chain recombines TRBV2 with TRBJ2-7, with 9 bases identical to TRBD2. Trimming cost V 2 bases and J 2 bases; bases outside gene matches: 1. This CDR3 contains 14 residues. Per the germline V gene, CDR1 is SNHLY and CDR2 is FYNNEI. CDR3 in amino acids: CASSEQRGAYEQYF. CDR3 DNA: TGTGCCAGCAGTGAACAGCGGGGGGCCTACGAGCAGTACTTC.

The chain carries TRBV2 and TRBJ2-2, with TRBD1 identical over 10 bases. J was trimmed by 6 bases and V by 6 bases; bases with no gene match: 13. Germline V CDR1 and CDR2: SNHLY, FYNNEI. This CDR3 is built from 17 residues. CDR3 sequence reads: CASRTSPGQGTAGELFF. The CDR3, as DNA: TGTGCCAGCAGGACCTCTCCGGGACAGGGGACGGCCGGGGAGCTGTTTTTT.

There are a few counts of this clone. The genes are TRBV15 and TRBJ2-5; D gene unclear. The V end lost 6 bases, the J end lost 4 bases, and 18 bases lay between the germline ends. In germline, CDR1 is LNHNV, CDR2 YYDKDF (reference sequence). This CDR3 has 15 residues. The CDR3 region has the DNA TGTGCCACCAGTCGGCCCCCTCCAAGTCGAGAGACCCAGTACTTC. Encoded protein: CATSRPPPSRETQYF.

This chain joins TRBV14 and TRBJ1-6; weak D call: TRBD1 (5 bases). Trimming cost V 6 bases and J 3 bases, with 18 bases left between them. The CDR3 loop spans 17 amino acids. Germline V gene data show CDR1 as SGHDN and CDR2 as FVKESK. CDR3 amino acids: CASSQDRGSVYNSPLHF. In nucleotides, the CDR3 is TGTGCCAGCAGTCAGGATCGGGGCAGCGTCTATAATTCACCCCTCCACTTT.

V usage is TRBV11-3 and J usage is TRBJ1-1; no definite D call. CDR3 length: 13 amino acids. Trimming removed 0 bases at V and 10 bases at J, with 12 bases between. Per germline, CDR1 SGHNT and CDR2 YENEEA. In DNA form, the CDR3 reads TGTGCCAGCAGCTTAGATCAAAAGACCCCAGCTTTCTTT. The encoded protein is CASSLDQKTPAFF.

This clone was detected a few times. The chain carries TRBV19 and TRBJ1-2; perhaps TRBD1 as D (5 bases). This CDR3 contains 14 residues. The ends were cut back, 7 bases at V and 3 bases at J, with 15 bases in the middle. Germline V gene sequence: CDR1 LNHDA, CDR2 SQIVND (reference sequence). The CDR3: CASKTVAGHYGYTF. Written as DNA, the CDR3 is TGTGCCAGTAAAACGGTCGCAGGGCACTATGGCTACACCTTC.

J is TRBJ1-4 and V is TRBV4-1, with TRBD1 as a possible D gene (5 bases). The germline CDR1 and CDR2 sequences are MGHRA and YSYEKL. The CDR3 is made up of 16 amino acids. V lost 1 base, J lost 3 bases, and 12 bases lay in between. The DNA for the CDR3 is TGCGCCAGCAGCCAAGGATCGGGGGAGGCTAATGAAAAACTGTTTTTT. It yields the protein CASSQGSGEANEKLFF.

The genes are TRBV11-1 and TRBJ1-2; 9 bases are a match to TRBD1. V lost 4 bases, J lost 8 bases, and 5 bases stayed unmatched. The germline V gene encodes CDR1 SGHAT and CDR2 FQDESV (reference sequence). The CDR3 has 13 amino acids. DNA for the CDR3: TGTGCCAGCAGCTCCAGGACAGGGGACGGCTACACCTTC. Its protein product is CASSSRTGDGYTF.

V usage is TRBV28 and J usage is TRBJ2-1; 8 nucleotides agree with TRBD1. J was trimmed by 7 bases and V by 7 bases; bases with no gene match: 12. Per germline, CDR1 MDHEN and CDR2 SYDVKM. CDR3 size: 15 residues. CDR3 nucleotide sequence: TGTGCCAGCAAGAACCCGCCAGGGGGCCTTAATGAGCAGTTCTTC. Amino acid sequence: CASKNPPGGLNEQFF. Filled out from reference TRBV28 and TRBJ2-1, the complete variable domain reads DVKVTQSSRYLVKRTGEKVFLECVQDMDHENMFWYRQDPGLGLRLIYFSYDVKMKEKGDIPEGYSVSREKKERFSLILESASTNQTSMYLCASKNPPGGLNEQFFGPGTRLTVL.

The chain is built from TRBV5-3 and TRBJ2-3; D is possibly TRBD2 (5 bases). TRBV5-3 is recorded as an ORF, its role being uncertain. This CDR3 is built from 17 residues. Trimming removed 3 bases from V and 0 bases from J, with 17 bases in between. The CDR3 nucleotides read TGTGCCAGAAGCTGTATTCCAGACTGGACTAGCACAGATACGCAGTATTTT. Translating it yields CARSCIPDWTSTDTQYF.

Of note for this clone: The sample has other DNA sequences that encode this CDR3 too. The gene calls are TRBV19 and TRBJ1-1; D may be TRBD1 (5 bases). V gave up 6 bases and J gave up 5 bases, with 7 bases separating them. The germline V gene encodes CDR1 LNHDA and CDR2 SQIVND (reference sequence). This CDR3 region has 11 residues. The CDR3 DNA reads as TGTGCCAGTAGGGAGGGGACTGAAGCTTTCTTT. Its protein product is CASREGTEAFF.

The rearrangement uses TRBV14 and TRBJ2-7; a weak D match, TRBD1 (8 bases). The CDR3 length is 13 residues. The germline V and J ends were trimmed by 4 bases and 6 bases, with 13 bases remaining between them. In germline, CDR1 is SGHDN, CDR2 FVKESK. Here the CDR3 DNA reads TGTGCCAGCAGCCTACAGGGGGGGTCCGAGCAGTACTTC. The encoded protein is CASSLQGGSEQYF.

The chain is built from TRBV5-1 and TRBJ2-2; TRBD2 matches 11 bases. This CDR3 has 15 residues. Germline V gene sequence: CDR1 SGHRS, CDR2 YFSETQ. With V trimmed by 0 bases and J by 6 bases, 1 base remained unmatched. CDR3 nucleotides: TGCGCCAGCAGCTTGGAACTAGCGGGAGCCGGGGAGCTGTTTTTT. Its translation: CASSLELAGAGELFF.

This chain joins TRBV4-2 and TRBJ2-7, with 13 positions matching TRBD2. From germline, CDR1 is LGHNA and CDR2 YNFKEQ. V shed 3 bases and J 5 bases; nucleotides not matched to a gene: 1. The CDR3 sequence is 14 residues long. The CDR3, as DNA: TGTGCCAGCAGCCAGGGGACTAGCGGGAACGAGCAGTACTTC. Translating it yields CASSQGTSGNEQYF.

The table lists this clone with a few counts. The chain combines TRBV28 with TRBJ2-7; D may be TRBD2 (5 bases). Germline values: CDR1 MDHEN, CDR2 SYDVKM. The V gene lost 6 bases and the J gene lost 3 bases, with 18 bases spanning the gap. The CDR3 spans 15 residues. The CDR3 DNA sequence: TGTGCCAGCAGCTCTCTGCGGACTTACGACTACGAGCAGTACTTC. Translation gives CASSSLRTYDYEQYF.

The chain couples TRBV28 to TRBJ1-2; D gene unclear. In germline, CDR1 is MDHEN, CDR2 SYDVKM. This CDR3 comprises 14 residues. The V end lost 0 bases, the J end lost 2 bases, and 7 bases lay between the germline ends. The CDR3 is CASSLWAGNYGYTF. For the CDR3, the DNA is TGTGCCAGCAGTTTATGGGCGGGGAACTATGGCTACACCTTC.

The gene calls are TRBV28 and TRBJ1-4, with D perhaps TRBD1 (6 bases). Germline-derived CDR1 and CDR2 are MDHEN and SYDVKM. This CDR3 is built from 17 residues. V shed 6 bases and J shed 8 bases, with 25 bases lying between them. CDR3 coding DNA: TGTGCCAGCAGACCTACAGGGTCTAAGCGTCTAGGGGAAAAACTGTTTTTT. Translation: CASRPTGSKRLGEKLFF.

This clone was detected many times. The rearrangement joins TRBV5-5 to TRBJ2-7; either TRBD1 or TRBD2 may supply D (5 bases each). V was trimmed by 0 bases and J by 7 bases, leaving 14 bases between them. CDR3 length equals 14 residues. The germline V gene has CDR1 SGHKS and CDR2 YYEKEE (reference sequence). CDR3 DNA: TGTGCCAGCAGCTTGGCCGAGGGGCTTGGTGAGCAGTACTTC. Translated: CASSLAEGLGEQYF.

The V and J genes are TRBV28 and TRBJ2-2; 10 positions agree with TRBD1. CDR1 is MDHEN and CDR2 is SYDVKM in the germline V gene. J lost 6 bases, V lost 6 bases, and 13 bases had no gene match. The CDR3 extends over 17 amino acids. The CDR3 spells CASSPTGGGLIAGELFF. The CDR3 nucleotides are TGTGCCAGCAGCCCGACAGGGGGCGGTTTGATTGCCGGGGAGCTGTTTTTT.

The CDR3, as DNA: TGTGCCAGCAGCTTGGATCCAGGGACAAGCTATGGCTACACCTTC. Its translation: CASSLDPGTSYGYTF. The chain employs TRBV5-5 and TRBJ1-2, with D possibly being TRBD1 (6 bases). CDR3 length: 15 residues. Trimming stripped 0 bases from V and 4 bases from J, with 13 bases between. CDR1 is SGHKS and CDR2 is YYEKEE in the germline V gene (reference sequence).

The genes are TRBV14 and TRBJ2-5; D ambiguous. Trimming left V 4 bases short and J 5 bases short, with 11 bases between. This CDR3 has 13 amino acids. CDR1 SGHDN and CDR2 FVKESK come from the germline V gene. Here the CDR3 DNA reads TGTGCCAGCAGCCGTAGAGGATGGGAGACCCAGTACTTC. It specifies CASSRRGWETQYF.